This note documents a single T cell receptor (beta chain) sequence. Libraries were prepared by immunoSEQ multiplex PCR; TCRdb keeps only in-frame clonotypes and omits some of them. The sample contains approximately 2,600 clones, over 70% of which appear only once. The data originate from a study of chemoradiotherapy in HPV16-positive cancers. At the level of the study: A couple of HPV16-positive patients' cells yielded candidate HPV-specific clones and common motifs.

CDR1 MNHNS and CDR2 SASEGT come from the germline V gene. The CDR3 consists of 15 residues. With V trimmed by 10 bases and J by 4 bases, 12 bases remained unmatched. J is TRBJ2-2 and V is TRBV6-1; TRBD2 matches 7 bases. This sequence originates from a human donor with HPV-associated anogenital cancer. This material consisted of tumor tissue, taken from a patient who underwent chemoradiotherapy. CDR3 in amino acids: CAMSRVAGTTGELFF. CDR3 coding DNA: TGTGCCATGTCCCGGGTAGCGGGTACCACCGGGGAGCTGTTTTTT.